This TCR beta chain comes out of a study of T-cell reconstitution after alpha-beta-depleted transplantation in children. This CDR3 comprises 18 residues. Germline values: CDR1 SQVTM, CDR2 ANQGSEA. Trimming cost V 0 bases and J 0 bases; bases outside gene matches: 8. Preparing the TCRbeta library involved the use of unique molecular identifiers. MiXCR, run by TCRdb on the PCR reads, gives a single entry per CDR3 protein. The sample has around 200,000 distinct CDR3 sequences, approximately 10% seen once; the top ten hold 5.5% to 8%. The V and J genes are TRBV29-1 and TRBJ1-1, with 12 bases fitting TRBD1. Specimen: PBMCs from the stem cell graft donor, collected from the stem cell graft. The sequence was collected from a human donor who donated a stem cell graft to a child with acute lymphoblastic leukemia. CDR3 sequence: CSVEDLGTGGPMNTEAFF. CDR3 coding DNA: TGCAGCGTTGAAGATCTCGGGACAGGGGGCCCCATGAACACTGAAGCTTTCTTT.